This T cell receptor (beta chain) is from a study of cytomegalovirus exposure and HLA in healthy donors. The study, taken as a whole, reports: Accurate prediction of HLA-A and HLA-B alleles (for most subjects) was reportedly achieved from TCR beta sequences.

Turning to this clone: No antigen is known for it.

It was with 60 Vbeta and 13 Jbeta primers that the PCR ran. TCRdb's copy holds only in-frame clones and misses some; the assay was immunoSEQ multiplex PCR. The repertoire holds roughly 70,000 clones, with 65% to 85% as singletons. CDR3 length: 12 amino acids. After removal of 8 bases from V and 6 bases from J, the junction contained 7 bases not matched to a gene. The germline CDR1 and CDR2 sequences are SQVTM and ANQGSEA. The clonotype comes from a man between 65 and 79 years old in good health and CMV-seronegative. The chain has TRBV29-1 and TRBJ1-1; TRBD1 agrees at 9 bases. The sample comprised PBMCs. The CDR3, as DNA: TGCAGCATTCACGGACAGGGGCCTGAAGCTTTCTTT. Protein sequence: CSIHGQGPEAFF. Using reference TRBV29-1 and TRBJ1-1 for the parts outside the CDR3, the full variable domain is SAVISQKPSRDICQRGTSLTIQCQVDSQVTMMFWYRQQPGQSLTLIATANQGSEATYESGFVIDKFPISRPNLTFSTLTVSNMSPEDSSIYLCSIHGQGPEAFFGQGTRLTVV.